This T cell receptor beta chain was captured in a study of OX40 agonist ivuxolimab in advanced cancers. Whole-study findings and limits: CD4+ and CD8+ blood T cells expanded clonally by week 6 at 0.1 to 3.0 mg/kg.

Of note for this clone: The antigen remains unidentified.

Profiling relied on immunoSEQ multiplex PCR, and the TCRdb table lists in-frame clones only, not all of them. The sample includes tens of thousands of clones, about 88% seen only once; the top ten take roughly 4%. There are 15 residues in the CDR3. Germline trimming cut 3 bases from V and 1 base from J; bases unmatched to any gene: 4. Germline loops: CDR1 SGDLS, CDR2 YYNGEE. Sequencing was performed on CD4+ or CD8+ T cells sorted from blood, taken in a trial of the OX40 agonist ivuxolimab. This clonotype was sampled from an adult with an advanced solid tumor such as melanoma, head and neck, liver or kidney cancer. V gene TRBV9 combines with J gene TRBJ2-5; 9 bases line up with TRBD1. The CDR3 here is CASSAGTGPQETQYF. The CDR3 nucleotides read TGTGCCAGCAGCGCCGGGACAGGGCCCCAAGAGACCCAGTACTTC.